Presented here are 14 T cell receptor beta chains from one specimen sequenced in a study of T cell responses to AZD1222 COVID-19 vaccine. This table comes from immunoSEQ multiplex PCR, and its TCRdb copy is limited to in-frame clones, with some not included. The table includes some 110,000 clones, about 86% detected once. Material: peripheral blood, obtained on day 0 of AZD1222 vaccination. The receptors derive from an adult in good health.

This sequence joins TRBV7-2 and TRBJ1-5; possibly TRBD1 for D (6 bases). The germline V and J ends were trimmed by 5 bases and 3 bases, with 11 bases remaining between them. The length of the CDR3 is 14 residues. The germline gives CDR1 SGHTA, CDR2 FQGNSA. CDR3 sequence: CASSPQGLNQPQHF. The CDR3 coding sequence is TGTGCCAGCAGCCCCCAGGGGCTCAATCAGCCCCAGCATTTT.

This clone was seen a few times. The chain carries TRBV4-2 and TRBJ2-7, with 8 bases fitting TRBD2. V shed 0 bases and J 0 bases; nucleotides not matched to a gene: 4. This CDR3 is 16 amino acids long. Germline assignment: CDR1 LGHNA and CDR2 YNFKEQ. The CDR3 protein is CASSQDASGSSYEQYF. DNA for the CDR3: TGTGCCAGCAGCCAAGATGCGAGCGGGAGCTCCTACGAGCAGTACTTC.

The DNA of the CDR3 is TGTGCCAGCAGTTCGCCCACAGGGCCCTCCGGGTACGAGCAGTACTTC. The encoded protein is CASSSPTGPSGYEQYF. V gene TRBV28 combines with J gene TRBJ2-7; D might be TRBD1 (6 bases). Trimming removed 4 bases from V and 4 bases from J, with 20 bases in between. In germline, CDR1 is MDHEN, CDR2 SYDVKM. There are 16 residues in the CDR3. The variable domain in full, with the rest retrieved from reference TRBV28 and TRBJ2-7, is DVKVTQSSRYLVKRTGEKVFLECVQDMDHENMFWYRQDPGLGLRLIYFSYDVKMKEKGDIPEGYSVSREKKERFSLILESASTNQTSMYLCASSSPTGPSGYEQYFGPGTRLTVT.

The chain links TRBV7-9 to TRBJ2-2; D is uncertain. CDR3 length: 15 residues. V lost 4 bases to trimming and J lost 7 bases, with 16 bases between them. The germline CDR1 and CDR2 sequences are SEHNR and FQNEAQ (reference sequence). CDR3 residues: CASSSGVGVYGELFF. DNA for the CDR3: TGTGCCAGCAGCTCAGGAGTGGGCGTTTACGGGGAGCTGTTTTTT.

CDR3 protein: CASSYSGEAFF. The CDR3 DNA reads as TGTGCCAGCAGTTACTCAGGCGAAGCTTTCTTT. The genes are TRBV6-5 and TRBJ1-1, with no clear D. Trimming pared 0 bases from V and 8 bases from J, leaving 4 bases between. Germline CDR1 MNHEY, CDR2 SVGAGI. This CDR3 region has 11 residues.

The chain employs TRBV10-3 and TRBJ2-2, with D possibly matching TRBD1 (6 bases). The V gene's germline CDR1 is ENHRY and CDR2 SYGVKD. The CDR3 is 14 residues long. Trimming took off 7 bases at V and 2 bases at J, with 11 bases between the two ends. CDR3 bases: TGTGCCATCACCGGGACATATAACACCGGGGAGCTGTTTTTT. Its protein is CAITGTYNTGELFF.

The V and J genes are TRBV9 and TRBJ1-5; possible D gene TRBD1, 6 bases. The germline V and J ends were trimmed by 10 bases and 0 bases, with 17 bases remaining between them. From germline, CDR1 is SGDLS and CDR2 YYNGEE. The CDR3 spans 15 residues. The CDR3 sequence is CAYPEQGYSNQPQHF. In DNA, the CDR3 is TGTGCCTACCCGGAGCAGGGGTATAGCAATCAGCCCCAGCATTTT.

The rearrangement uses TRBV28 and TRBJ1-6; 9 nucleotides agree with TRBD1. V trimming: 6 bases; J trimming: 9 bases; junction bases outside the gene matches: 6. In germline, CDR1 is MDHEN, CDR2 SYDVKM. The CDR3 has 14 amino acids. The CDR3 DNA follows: TGTGCCAGCAGCCTAGGGGACAGGGTTTCACCCCTCCACTTT. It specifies CASSLGDRVSPLHF.

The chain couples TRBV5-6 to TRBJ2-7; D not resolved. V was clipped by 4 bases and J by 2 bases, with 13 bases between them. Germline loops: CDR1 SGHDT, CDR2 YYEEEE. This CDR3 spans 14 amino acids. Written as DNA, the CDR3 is TGTGCCAGCAGCCCGATTTGGGTGCCCTACGAGCAGTACTTC. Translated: CASSPIWVPYEQYF.

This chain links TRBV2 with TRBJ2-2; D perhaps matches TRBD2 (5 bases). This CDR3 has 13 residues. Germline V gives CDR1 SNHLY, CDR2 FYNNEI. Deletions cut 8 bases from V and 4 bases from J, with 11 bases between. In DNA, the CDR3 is TGTGCCAGCTCCGGGGAGTCCACCGGGGAGCTGTTTTTT. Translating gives CASSGESTGELFF.

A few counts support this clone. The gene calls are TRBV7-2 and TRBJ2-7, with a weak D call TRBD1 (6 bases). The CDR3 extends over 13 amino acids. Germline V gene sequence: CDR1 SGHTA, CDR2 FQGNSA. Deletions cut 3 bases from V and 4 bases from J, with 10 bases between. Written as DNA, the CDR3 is TGTGCCAGCAGCTTGGTGGGGACATACGAGCAGTACTTC. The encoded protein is CASSLVGTYEQYF.

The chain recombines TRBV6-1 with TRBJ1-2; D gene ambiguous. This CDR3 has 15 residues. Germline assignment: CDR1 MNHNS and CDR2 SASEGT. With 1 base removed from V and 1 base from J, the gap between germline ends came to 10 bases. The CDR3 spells CASSEGGPSNYGYTF. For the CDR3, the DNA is TGTGCCAGCAGTGAAGGTGGTCCGAGTAACTATGGCTACACCTTC.

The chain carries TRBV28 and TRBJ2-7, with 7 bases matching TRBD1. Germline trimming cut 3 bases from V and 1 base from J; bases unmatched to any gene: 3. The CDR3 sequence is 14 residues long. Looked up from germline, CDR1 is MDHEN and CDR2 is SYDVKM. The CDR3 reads CASSLSTGSYEQYF. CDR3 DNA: TGTGCCAGCAGTTTGTCGACAGGGTCCTACGAGCAGTACTTC.

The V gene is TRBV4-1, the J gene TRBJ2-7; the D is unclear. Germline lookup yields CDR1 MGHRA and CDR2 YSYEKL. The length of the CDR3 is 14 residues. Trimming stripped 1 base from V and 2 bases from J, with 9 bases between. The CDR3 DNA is TGCGCCAGCAGCCAAGTGACACTTGCCTACGAGCAGTACTTC. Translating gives CASSQVTLAYEQYF.